This note documents a single TCR beta chain sequence. Original processing notes: For nucleated cells, counts were estimated from reference gene primer amplification. Profiling relied on immunoSEQ multiplex PCR, and the TCRdb table lists in-frame clones only, not all of them. That table is the source of V, J and clone size, and D and trimming were worked out from the DNA. The table records some 16,000 clones, about four fifths of them present only once. The sample comes from a study of blood T cell repertoires in COVID-19. The V gene's germline CDR1 is ENHRY and CDR2 SYGVKD. The CDR3 is 16 residues long. Trimming at V came to 3 bases and at J to 1 base, leaving 6 bases not matched to a gene.

The chain combines TRBV10-3 with TRBJ2-3; TRBD1 aligns across 8 bases. The clonotype was recovered from a man at least 80 years old with active COVID-19. Specimen: peripheral blood. The CDR3, as DNA: TGTGCCATCAGTGAAAACAGACAGGGGCGCACAGATACGCAGTATTTT. Translated: CAISENRQGRTDTQYF.